The 31 T cell receptor beta chains below all came from one sample that was sequenced in a study of sequential checkpoint blockade in melanoma. The data were produced by immunoSEQ multiplex PCR, yet TCRdb's version contains in-frame clones alone and is incomplete. Of about 12,000 clones in the sample, 60% to 80% were seen once. This sample's treatment: randomized to nivolumab then ipilimumab (arm A) or the reverse (arm B). Specimen: CD8+ T cells sorted from blood (inferred from file names), collected from a patient given nivolumab and ipilimumab in sequence. The source is a human donor with melanoma.

The rearrangement uses TRBV14 and TRBJ2-3; maybe TRBD1 (6 bases). Trimming took off 5 bases at V and 1 base at J, with 10 bases between the two ends. Germline V CDR1 and CDR2: SGHDN, FVKESK. The CDR3 spans 14 residues. The chain's CDR3 is CASSWAGGTDTQYF. In DNA, the CDR3 is TGTGCCAGCAGCTGGGCAGGGGGCACAGATACGCAGTATTTT. The entire variable domain, with the rest obtained from reference TRBV14 and TRBJ2-3, is as follows: EAGVTQFPSHSVIEKGQTVTLRCDPISGHDNLYWYRRVMGKEIKFLLHFVKESKQDESGMPNNRFLAERTGGTYSTLKVQPAELEDSGVYFCASSWAGGTDTQYFGPGTRLTVL.

The chain recombines TRBV27 with TRBJ1-1, with TRBD1 matching 7 bases. The J segment lost 4 bases and the V segment lost 5 bases, leaving 7 bases of the junction unmatched. The length of the CDR3 is 14 residues. Germline-derived CDR1 and CDR2 are MNHEY and SMNVEV (reference sequence). CDR3 sequence reads: CASSAFQGVTEAFF. DNA for the CDR3: TGTGCCAGCAGTGCCTTTCAGGGGGTCACTGAAGCTTTCTTT.

The chain joins TRBV4-3 to TRBJ1-5; a possible D gene is TRBD1 (5 bases). The CDR3 contains 15 residues. V was shortened by 1 base and J by 7 bases, with 14 bases between the two germline ends. Germline V CDR1 and CDR2: LGHNA, YSLEER. The chain's CDR3 is CASSQGWGGAQPQHF. CDR3 in DNA: TGCGCCAGCAGCCAAGGGTGGGGCGGGGCGCAGCCCCAGCATTTT.

The chain joins TRBV4-1 to TRBJ2-5; the D gene is possibly TRBD2 (7 bases). Trimming stripped 3 bases from V and 5 bases from J, with 19 bases between. The CDR3 contains 16 residues. Germline values: CDR1 MGHRA, CDR2 YSYEKL. The chain's CDR3 is CASSQGGQGGWETQYF. In nucleotides, the CDR3 is TGCGCCAGCAGCCAGGGGGGGCAGGGAGGTTGGGAGACCCAGTACTTC.

Details on this clone: This probably arose from a read error, given a far larger clone one base away. The genes are TRBV6-5 and TRBJ1-2; 7 bases are a match to TRBD1. In germline, CDR1 is MNHEY, CDR2 SVGAGI. CDR3 size: 15 residues. V trimming: 5 bases; J trimming: 5 bases; junction bases outside the gene matches: 11. The chain's CDR3 is CASSHSTGTAYGYTF. CDR3 nucleotide sequence: TGTGCCAGCAGTCATTCCACCGGGACAGCATATGGCTACACCTTC.

The chain joins TRBV5-1 to TRBJ1-1; D is unclear. The CDR3 spans 15 residues. The germline CDR1 and CDR2 sequences are SGHRS and YFSETQ. Trimming left V 0 bases short and J 0 bases short, with 9 bases between. The CDR3 is CASSLGRGMNTEAFF. Written as DNA, the CDR3 is TGCGCCAGCAGCTTGGGCAGAGGCATGAACACTGAAGCTTTCTTT.

The rearrangement links TRBV9 to TRBJ2-1, with TRBD1 identical over 7 bases. V gave up 3 bases and J gave up 1 base; unmatched junction bases: 4. The V gene's germline CDR1 is SGDLS and CDR2 YYNGEE. This CDR3 has 15 residues. The CDR3 DNA reads TGTGCCAGCAGCGCAACAGGGGCATCCTACAATGAGCAGTTCTTC. Translation gives CASSATGASYNEQFF.

The rearrangement uses TRBV9 and TRBJ2-1, with 7 bases identical to TRBD1. The germline V gene has CDR1 SGDLS and CDR2 YYNGEE. J lost 5 bases, V lost 0 bases, and 8 bases had no gene match. The CDR3 is 16 residues long. The CDR3 spells CASSVVTTGWHNEQFF. The CDR3, as DNA: TGTGCCAGCAGCGTAGTCACGACAGGGTGGCACAATGAGCAGTTCTTC.

V usage is TRBV9 and J usage is TRBJ2-3; 8 nucleotides match TRBD1. V lost 3 bases to trimming and J lost 0 bases; unmatched junction nucleotides: 6. Germline values: CDR1 SGDLS, CDR2 YYNGEE. The CDR3 runs 16 residues. The CDR3 region has the DNA TGTGCCAGCAGCGGGGCTGGGACAGGTAGCACAGATACGCAGTATTTT. Translating gives CASSGAGTGSTDTQYF.

The gene calls are TRBV9 and TRBJ2-7; 8 nucleotides agree with TRBD2. The CDR3 has 15 residues. Germline V gene lookup returns CDR1 SGDLS and CDR2 YYNGEE. V was clipped by 0 bases and J by 5 bases; unmatched bases: 7. CDR3 DNA sequence: TGTGCCAGCAGCGTAGGCGGACTAGCTACCCACGAGCAGTACTTC. It encodes CASSVGGLATHEQYF.

Turning to this clone: A far larger clone lies a single base away; this is likely a read error. In nucleotides, the CDR3 is TGTGCCAGCAGTTATACCACCGGGACAGCATATGGCTACACCTTC. As protein: CASSYTTGTAYGYTF. This rearrangement joins TRBV6-5 to TRBJ1-2, with 7 positions matching TRBD1. This CDR3 region has 15 residues. CDR1 and CDR2 (germline): MNHEY, SVGAGI. J was trimmed by 5 bases and V by 3 bases; bases with no gene match: 9.

This clone was seen a single time. V and J are TRBV5-4 and TRBJ2-1, with D hard to call. The CDR3 has 12 amino acids. The V gene's germline CDR1 is SGHNT and CDR2 YYREEE (reference sequence). Trimming shortened V by 3 bases and J by 8 bases, and 9 bases separated the two germline ends. The CDR3: CASSSTRYEQFF. CDR3 nucleotide sequence: TGTGCCAGCAGCTCGACCAGGTATGAGCAGTTCTTC. The full variable domain, in which reference TRBV5-4 and TRBJ2-1 provide the parts outside the CDR3, is ETGVTQSPTHLIKTRGQQVTLRCSSQSGHNTVSWYQQALGQGPQFIFQYYREEENGRGNFPPRFSGLQFPNYSSELNVNALELDDSALYLCASSSTRYEQFFGPGTRLTVL.

The rearrangement links TRBV7-8 to TRBJ2-5, with a weak D call TRBD2 (5 bases). The DNA end is more similar to TRBJ2-7, so the J call may be wrong. Germline CDR1 SGHVS, CDR2 FQNEAQ. This CDR3 region has 16 residues. CDR3 in amino acids: CASSPPRWQEAYEQYF. The DNA of the CDR3 is TGTGCCAGCAGCCCCCCGCGATGGCAGGAGGCCTACGAGCAGTACTTC.

V gene TRBV27 combines with J gene TRBJ2-2, with TRBD1 matching over 10 bases. V shed 5 bases and J 5 bases; nucleotides not matched to a gene: 5. Germline values: CDR1 MNHEY, CDR2 SMNVEV (reference sequence). CDR3 length: 15 residues. CDR3 sequence (DNA): TGTGCCAGCAGTCGTCGGACAGGGGGAACCGGGGAGCTGTTTTTT. This sequence encodes CASSRRTGGTGELFF.

J is TRBJ2-1 and V is TRBV19, with 7 bases that match TRBD1. V lost 11 bases, J lost 5 bases, and 9 bases stayed unmatched. This CDR3 region has 13 residues. Germline V gene lookup returns CDR1 LNHDA and CDR2 SQIVND (reference sequence). CDR3: CALGRGGNNEQFF. The CDR3 bases are TGTGCCCTGGGAAGAGGGGGCAACAATGAGCAGTTCTTC. Based on the CDR3 plus reference TRBV19 and TRBJ2-1, the full variable domain is DGGITQSPKYLFRKEGQNVTLSCEQNLNHDAMYWYRQDPGQGLRLIYYSQIVNDFQKGDIAEGYSVSREKKESFPLTVTSAQKNPTAFYLCALGRGGNNEQFFGPGTRLTVL.

This sequence joins TRBV4-2 and TRBJ1-2, with 9 nucleotides matching TRBD1. The CDR3 runs to 16 residues. V lost 1 base and J lost 5; bases outside the gene matches: 8. Germline V gene data show CDR1 as LGHNA and CDR2 as YNFKEQ. The CDR3 here is CASSQVGDRDQYGYTF. The CDR3 bases are TGTGCCAGCAGCCAAGTAGGGGACAGGGACCAATATGGCTACACCTTC.

This clone was observed a single time. The chain is built from TRBV5-8 and TRBJ1-1; 7 bases fit TRBD1. The CDR3 spans 13 residues. Losses at the gene ends were 3 bases for V and 9 bases for J; bases not matched to a gene: 8. Germline V gene sequence: CDR1 SGHTS, CDR2 YDEGEE. The chain's CDR3 is CASSSRDSYQAFF. DNA for the CDR3: TGTGCCAGCAGCTCCCGGGACAGTTATCAAGCTTTCTTT.

This rearrangement joins TRBV27 to TRBJ2-1; 7 bases agree with TRBD1. CDR3 length equals 15 residues. With 4 bases clipped from V and 10 bases from J, the junction kept 13 bases outside the gene matches. Germline assignment: CDR1 MNHEY and CDR2 SMNVEV (reference sequence). Written as DNA, the CDR3 is TGTGCCAGCAGTTCTACAGACAGGGCCCCTGGGGAGCAGTTCTTC. It specifies CASSSTDRAPGEQFF.

This chain joins TRBV4-2 and TRBJ2-5; 16 bases are a match to TRBD2. This CDR3 contains 17 residues. J lost 4 bases, V lost 0 bases, and 2 bases had no gene match. Germline values: CDR1 LGHNA, CDR2 YNFKEQ. CDR3 in amino acids: CASSQDGTSGGAETQYF. In DNA, the CDR3 is TGTGCCAGCAGCCAAGATGGGACTAGCGGGGGGGCAGAGACCCAGTACTTC.

As to this clone: A single base is all that separates this from a far larger clone, so a read error is likely. The chain recombines TRBV30 with TRBJ1-6; D unresolved. The CDR3 has 14 amino acids. The germline CDR1 and CDR2 sequences are GTSNPN and SVGIG (reference sequence). The CDR3 loop is CACSVLQENSPLHF. The CDR3 DNA reads TGTGCCTGCAGTGTACTCCAGGAAAATTCACCCCTCCACTTT.

This chain links TRBV4-1 with TRBJ2-5, with 7 bases aligning to TRBD1. The J call may be faulty, since TRBJ2-7 better matches the DNA end. CDR1 is MGHRA and CDR2 is YSYEKL in the germline V gene. The length of the CDR3 is 18 residues. The CDR3 DNA reads TGCGCCAGCAGCCAGGACCTCATTTGGACAGGACTCTCCTACGAGCAGTACTTC. Translating it yields CASSQDLIWTGLSYEQYF.

This chain uses TRBV30 with TRBJ1-2; 7 bases map to TRBD1. Germline assignment: CDR1 GTSNPN and CDR2 SVGIG (reference sequence). This CDR3 region has 14 residues. V was clipped by 0 bases and J by 8 bases; unmatched bases: 9. The CDR3 DNA reads as TGTGCCTGGAGTGTACAACCCACAGGGGACGGCTACACCTTC. Amino acids: CAWSVQPTGDGYTF.

The J gene is TRBJ1-3, the V gene TRBV9; 8 positions agree with TRBD1. Trimming at V came to 3 bases and at J to 0 bases, leaving 5 bases not matched to a gene. Germline CDR1 reads SGDLS; CDR2 reads YYNGEE. CDR3 length: 16 residues. The CDR3 reads CASSAQTGDSGNTIYF. The CDR3 DNA is TGTGCCAGCAGCGCCCAGACAGGGGACTCTGGAAACACCATATATTTT.

The V and J genes are TRBV30 and TRBJ1-2; 7 positions match TRBD1. The CDR3 consists of 14 residues. Unmatched junction bases numbered 10, after V lost 4 bases and J lost 5 bases. CDR1 and CDR2 from the germline V gene are GTSNPN and SVGIG (reference sequence). This chain's CDR3 is CAWTSPTGLYGYTF. CDR3 DNA sequence: TGTGCCTGGACCAGTCCGACAGGGCTGTATGGCTACACCTTC.

The V call is TRBV19, the J call TRBJ2-1, with TRBD2 as a possible D gene (5 bases). V lost 5 bases and J lost 2, with 16 bases in between. Germline-derived CDR1 and CDR2 are LNHDA and SQIVND (reference sequence). The CDR3 has 16 residues. The CDR3 loop reads CASSLGDGLTYNEQFF. The CDR3 DNA is TGTGCCAGTAGTTTGGGTGACGGACTTACCTACAATGAGCAGTTCTTC.

The V and J genes are TRBV7-9 and TRBJ2-5; D perhaps matches TRBD2 (6 bases). The germline CDR1 and CDR2 sequences are SEHNR and FQNEAQ (reference sequence). This CDR3 has 12 residues. The ends were cut back, 6 bases at V and 5 bases at J, with 10 bases in the middle. The CDR3 bases are TGTGCCAGCAGGACTGGAGGGGAGACCCAGTACTTC. As protein: CASRTGGETQYF.

In DNA form, the CDR3 reads TGTGCCAGCAGTCCCTTTCTATACAATGAGCAGTTCTTC. Translation gives CASSPFLYNEQFF. The chain links TRBV6-1 to TRBJ2-1; the D is unclear. Germline V gene data show CDR1 as MNHNS and CDR2 as SASEGT. The CDR3 totals 13 residues. V was trimmed by 5 bases and J by 4 bases, leaving 9 bases between them.

The CDR3 reads CASSEWVGTGTNYGYTF. The CDR3 DNA is TGTGCCAGCAGTGAATGGGTTGGGACAGGGACTAACTATGGCTACACCTTC. The rearrangement joins TRBV25-1 to TRBJ1-2; the match to TRBD1 covers 9 bases. Losses at the gene ends were 1 base for V and 0 bases for J; bases not matched to a gene: 6. Per germline, CDR1 MGHDK and CDR2 SYGVNS. The CDR3 covers 17 residues.

This clone was detected only once. This chain connects TRBV5-4 to TRBJ1-6; D not certain. CDR3 size: 16 residues. Looked up from germline, CDR1 is SGHNT and CDR2 is YYREEE (reference sequence). Between the trimmed V and J ends, which lost 1 base and 3 bases, there was a span of 11 bases. In nucleotides, the CDR3 is TGTGCCAGCAGCTTGAACTCGGGGTTCTATAATTCACCCCTCCACTTT. Amino acid sequence: CASSLNSGFYNSPLHF.

The chain uses TRBV7-9 and TRBJ1-2; D is possibly TRBD1 (5 bases). CDR1 SEHNR and CDR2 FQNEAQ come from the germline V gene (reference sequence). This CDR3 has 16 amino acids. Trimming left V 0 bases short and J 4 bases short, with 15 bases between. For the CDR3, the DNA is TGTGCCAGCAGCTTAGCGCTTGTACAGGCACCCTATGGCTACACCTTC. This encodes CASSLALVQAPYGYTF.

The genes are TRBV25-1 and TRBJ2-1; the match to TRBD2 covers 12 bases. Trimming removed 7 bases from V and 9 bases from J; junction bases left unmatched: 10. Germline V gene sequence: CDR1 MGHDK, CDR2 SYGVNS. This CDR3 is 15 amino acids long. DNA of the CDR3: TGTGCCAGCATCGGGGGACTAGCGGGCTATGGTGAGCAGTTCTTC. This codes for CASIGGLAGYGEQFF.